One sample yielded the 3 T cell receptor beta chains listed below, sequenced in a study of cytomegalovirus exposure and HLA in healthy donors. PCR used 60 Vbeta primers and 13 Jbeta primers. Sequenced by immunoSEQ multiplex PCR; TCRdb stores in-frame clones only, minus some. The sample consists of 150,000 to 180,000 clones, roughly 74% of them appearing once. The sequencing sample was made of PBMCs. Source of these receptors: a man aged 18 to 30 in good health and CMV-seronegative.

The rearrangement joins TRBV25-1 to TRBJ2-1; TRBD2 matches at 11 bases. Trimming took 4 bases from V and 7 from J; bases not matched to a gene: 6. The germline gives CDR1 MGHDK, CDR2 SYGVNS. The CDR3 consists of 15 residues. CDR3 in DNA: TGTGCCAGCAGTGTACTAGCGGGGGCGAGGAATGAGCAGTTCTTC. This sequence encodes CASSVLAGARNEQFF. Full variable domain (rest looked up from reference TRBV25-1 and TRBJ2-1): EADIYQTPRYLVIGTGKKITLECSQTMGHDKMYWYQQDPGMELHLIHYSYGVNSTEKGDLSSESTVSRIRTEHFPLTLESARPSHTSQYLCASSVLAGARNEQFFGPGTRLTVL.

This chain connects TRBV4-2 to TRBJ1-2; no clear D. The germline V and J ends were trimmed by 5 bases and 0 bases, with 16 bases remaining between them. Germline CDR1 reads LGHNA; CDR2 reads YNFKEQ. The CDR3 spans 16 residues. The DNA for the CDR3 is TGTGCCAGCAGCTTTTCTGCGGAGGCAGCTAACTATGGCTACACCTTC. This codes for CASSFSAEAANYGYTF.

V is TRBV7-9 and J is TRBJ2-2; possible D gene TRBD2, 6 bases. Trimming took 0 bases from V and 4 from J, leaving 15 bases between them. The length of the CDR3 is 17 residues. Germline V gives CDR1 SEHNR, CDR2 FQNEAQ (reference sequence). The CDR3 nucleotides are TGTGCCAGCAGCTTAGCGGATTACGGGGGACGCACCGGGGAGCTGTTTTTT. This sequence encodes CASSLADYGGRTGELFF.